One sample yielded the 8 T cell receptor beta chains listed below, sequenced in a study of shared clonotypes between healthy human individuals. Here immunoSEQ multiplex PCR was the method, and the copy in TCRdb shows in-frame clones only, minus some. The sample yields 2 million to 2.5 million clones, roughly 90% seen once. The sample consisted of naive CD4+ T cells from PBMCs. Subset given: CD45RA+ positively selected. Receptor source: a man aged 18 to 30 in good health. Some clones in this sample may be carry-over from other donors' samples.

In this sample, this clone turned up once. The V and J genes are TRBV7-9 and TRBJ2-5; D may be TRBD2 (5 bases). Germline CDR1 is SEHNR and CDR2 is FQNEAQ (reference sequence). The CDR3 is made up of 13 amino acids. The V end lost 5 bases, the J end lost 4 bases, and 11 bases lay between the germline ends. The CDR3 loop is CASSQWTGETQYF. Here the CDR3 DNA reads TGTGCCAGCAGCCAATGGACTGGAGAGACCCAGTACTTC.

The chain combines TRBV5-1 with TRBJ1-2; 11 positions agree with TRBD1. This CDR3 is 14 amino acids long. Germline CDR1 is SGHRS and CDR2 is YFSETQ. With 7 bases clipped from V and 4 bases from J, the junction kept 6 bases outside the gene matches. The CDR3 is CASSGQGGLYGYTF. DNA of the CDR3: TGCGCCAGCTCGGGACAGGGGGGCCTCTATGGCTACACCTTC.

The chain combines TRBV5-1 with TRBJ1-5; D possibly corresponds to TRBD1 (5 bases). Germline V gene sequence: CDR1 SGHRS, CDR2 YFSETQ. This CDR3 is 16 amino acids long. Trimming shortened V by 2 bases and J by 3 bases, and 15 bases separated the two germline ends. The CDR3 DNA sequence: TGCGCCAGCAGCTTAAGACCGGGACTTTCCAATCAGCCCCAGCATTTT. It specifies CASSLRPGLSNQPQHF.

The V call is TRBV2, the J call TRBJ1-4, with a weak D call TRBD1 (5 bases). Germline V gene data show CDR1 as SNHLY and CDR2 as FYNNEI. The CDR3 extends over 15 amino acids. Between the trimmed V and J ends, which lost 2 bases and 2 bases, there was a span of 9 bases. CDR3: CASSESGRTNEKLFF. CDR3 nucleotides: TGTGCCAGCAGTGAATCGGGACGGACTAATGAAAAACTGTTTTTT.

The V call is TRBV9, the J call TRBJ2-3; D may be TRBD2 (6 bases). V lost 6 bases to trimming and J lost 7 bases, with 24 bases between them. The CDR3 sequence is 16 residues long. Germline V gives CDR1 SGDLS, CDR2 YYNGEE. DNA for the CDR3: TGTGCCAGCAACCCCCTTTTGGCGGGACCCCTCCATACGCAGTATTTT. Protein product: CASNPLLAGPLHTQYF.

Points on this clone: Other DNA sequences in the sample encode the same CDR3. The chain couples TRBV27 to TRBJ2-7; no clear D gene. CDR3 size: 13 residues. The germline V and J ends were trimmed by 6 bases and 2 bases, with 11 bases remaining between them. The germline CDR1 and CDR2 sequences are MNHEY and SMNVEV (reference sequence). The CDR3 region has the DNA TGTGCCAGCAGCCCCTCGGTAACCTACGAGCAGTACTTC. Amino acids: CASSPSVTYEQYF.

The chain employs TRBV28 and TRBJ2-5; D call uncertain. CDR3 length: 15 amino acids. CDR1 and CDR2 (germline): MDHEN, SYDVKM. Between the trimmed V and J ends, which lost 6 bases and 4 bases, there was a span of 18 bases. The CDR3 bases are TGTGCCAGCAGCCCACTATCCCAGTATTTAGAGACCCAGTACTTC. It specifies CASSPLSQYLETQYF.

J is TRBJ1-3 and V is TRBV28; D remains ambiguous. V was cut by 3 bases and J by 1 base, with 10 bases left in between. The CDR3 sequence is 15 residues long. Per the germline V gene, CDR1 is MDHEN and CDR2 is SYDVKM. CDR3 sequence (DNA): TGTGCCAGCAGTTTCGAACGATTATCTGGAAACACCATATATTTT. The encoded protein is CASSFERLSGNTIYF.